The rows below give T cell receptor beta chains drawn from one sample of a study of T cells after yellow fever vaccination. TCRdb re-analysed the 5' RACE reads in MiXCR, keeping a single row per CDR3 protein. Here the sample spans roughly 63,000 distinct CDR3 sequences, 7.4% being singletons. This specimen consisted of CD8+ T cells sorted from PBMCs, obtained 15 days after the yellow fever booster vaccination. Receptors were obtained from a man aged 25 to 45 who received the YFV17D yellow fever vaccine. Each CDR3 is given with its conserved first and last residue. D genes are given only for firm matches. The size of a clone is reported for some rows only, either as once, few or many, or as a class for expanded clones.

>16|many|TRBD2|TRBV12-3/TRBV12-4|TRBJ2-2
CASRLLAGGRTGELFF
TGTGCCAGCAGGTTACTAGCGGGAGGTCGCACCGGGGAGCTGTTTTTT
>12|many|.|TRBV30|TRBJ2-3
CAWGGSTDTQYF
TGTGCCTGGGGCGGGAGCACAGATACGCAGTATTTT
>14|many|TRBD2|TRBV9|TRBJ2-7
CASSVGGGAREQYF
TGTGCCAGCAGCGTGGGGGGAGGGGCTCGCGAGCAGTACTTC
>15|many|.|TRBV12-3/TRBV12-4|TRBJ2-7
CASRPTPGLIHEQYF
TGTGCCAGCAGACCCACCCCGGGACTCATCCACGAGCAGTACTTC
>16|.|TRBD2|TRBV27|TRBJ2-6
CASTLNAGAGANVLTF
TGTGCCAGCACCCTAAACGCGGGGGCTGGGGCCAACGTCCTGACTTTC
>13|.|.|TRBV6-2/TRBV6-3|TRBJ1-2
CASSRPEDYRYTF
TGTGCCAGCAGTCGACCCGAGGACTATCGCTACACCTTC
>15|many|TRBD1|TRBV7-9|TRBJ2-2
CASSDFDRGTGELFF
TGTGCCAGCAGCGACTTTGACAGGGGCACCGGGGAGCTGTTTTTT
>12|many|.|TRBV12-3/TRBV12-4|TRBJ2-2
CASSSGAGELFF
TGTGCCAGCAGTTCAGGGGCCGGGGAGCTGTTTTTT
>16|many|.|TRBV28|TRBJ2-1
CASTYLGGGTYNEQFF
TGTGCCAGCACCTACCTTGGGGGGGGGACATACAATGAGCAGTTCTTC
>16|many|.|TRBV20-1|TRBJ2-2
CSARASIQVRAGELFF
TGCAGTGCTAGAGCCTCGATTCAAGTCCGCGCCGGGGAGCTGTTTTTT
>17|many|.|TRBV15|TRBJ2-3
CATSRDRLAMRTDTQYF
TGTGCCACCAGCAGAGATCGTTTAGCCATGCGCACAGATACGCAGTATTTT
>12|many|.|TRBV5-1|TRBJ1-2
CASGGANYGYTF
TGCGCCAGCGGCGGAGCTAACTATGGCTACACCTTC
>15|many|.|TRBV7-9|TRBJ2-7
CASSGSGPHSYEQYF
TGTGCCAGCAGTGGGAGCGGGCCTCACTCCTACGAGCAGTACTTC
>15|many|TRBD1|TRBV12-3/TRBV12-4|TRBJ2-1
CASSFGQGTDNEQFF
TGTGCCAGCAGTTTTGGACAGGGGACAGACAATGAGCAGTTCTTC
>14|many|.|TRBV29-1|TRBJ2-1
CSVEDGLANNEQFF
TGCAGCGTTGAAGATGGCCTAGCGAACAATGAGCAGTTCTTC
>16|.|.|TRBV4-3|TRBJ1-5
CASSQDWGTHNQPQHF
TGCGCCAGCAGCCAAGATTGGGGGACACACAATCAGCCCCAGCATTTT
>17|many|.|TRBV12-3/TRBV12-4|TRBJ2-6
CASSHGTGASGANVLTF
TGTGCCAGCAGTCACGGGACGGGAGCCTCTGGGGCCAACGTCCTGACTTTC
>11|.|.|TRBV5-1|TRBJ2-1
CTSSGRNEQFF
TGCACCAGCTCGGGGCGCAATGAGCAGTTCTTC
>15|many|.|TRBV27|TRBJ2-7
CASSLRSGGIYEQYF
TGTGCCAGCAGTTTACGGTCAGGGGGGATCTACGAGCAGTACTTC
>14|many|.|TRBV20-1|TRBJ1-2
CSAPPEGLGYGYTF
TGCAGTGCCCCCCCTGAGGGACTGGGGTATGGCTACACCTTC
>14|.|TRBD2|TRBV6-2/TRBV6-3|TRBJ2-5
CASSRTGGPETQYF
TGTGCCAGCAGTCGAACGGGAGGGCCAGAGACCCAGTACTTC
>13|many|.|TRBV4-2|TRBJ1-4
CASSGQLNEKLFF
TGTGCCAGCAGCGGTCAACTTAATGAAAAACTGTTTTTT
>15|many|TRBD2|TRBV27|TRBJ2-1
CASSTLAGAGNEQFF
TGTGCCAGCAGTACCCTAGCGGGAGCTGGGAATGAGCAGTTCTTC
>17|many|TRBD2|TRBV7-2|TRBJ2-7
CASSPTLGRERVNEQYF
TGTGCCAGCAGCCCAACCCTGGGGCGGGAGAGGGTAAACGAGCAGTACTTC
>14|many|.|TRBV27|TRBJ1-6
CASSSLGEVSPLHF
TGTGCCAGCAGTTCCTTGGGAGAGGTATCACCCCTCCACTTT
>12|many|.|TRBV7-2|TRBJ2-1
CASNSGAREQFF
TGTGCCAGCAACTCTGGGGCCCGGGAGCAGTTCTTC
>15|many|.|TRBV12-3/TRBV12-4|TRBJ2-5
CASNLGGGDAETQYF
TGTGCCAGCAACTTGGGAGGGGGGGATGCAGAGACCCAGTACTTC
>15|many|.|TRBV10-2|TRBJ2-1
CASSATEYSYNEQFF
TGCGCCAGCTCGGCTACAGAATACTCCTACAATGAGCAGTTCTTC
>17|many|TRBD1|TRBV7-2|TRBJ2-7
CATSPRVLRGLVYEQYF
TGTGCCACCAGCCCACGCGTCCTCAGGGGGCTTGTGTACGAGCAGTACTTC
>12|many|.|TRBV2|TRBJ1-1
CASSGRDTEAFF
TGTGCCAGCAGTGGCCGGGACACTGAAGCTTTCTTT
>14|many|.|TRBV5-4|TRBJ2-7
CASSLGERSYEQYF
TGTGCCAGCAGCTTGGGCGAGCGGAGCTACGAGCAGTACTTC
>13|many|.|TRBV7-6|TRBJ2-2
CASSLAGTGELFF
TGTGCCAGCAGCTTAGCAGGCACCGGGGAGCTGTTTTTT
>14|many|.|TRBV7-9|TRBJ2-3
CASSSPRQPDTQYF
TGTGCCAGCAGCTCCCCCCGTCAGCCAGATACGCAGTATTTT
>14|many|TRBD2|TRBV29-1|TRBJ2-3
CSVGFGGGKDTQYF
TGCAGCGTTGGGTTTGGCGGGGGGAAGGATACGCAGTATTTT
>14|many|TRBD1|TRBV18|TRBJ2-5
CASSRDRGQETQYF
TGTGCCAGCTCCCGGGACAGGGGACAAGAGACCCAGTACTTC
>13|many|.|TRBV7-6|TRBJ2-1
CASSPGPGSEQFF
TGTGCCAGCAGCCCGGGCCCGGGGAGTGAGCAGTTCTTC
>12|many|.|TRBV11-1|TRBJ1-1
CASSLGETEAFF
TGTGCCAGCAGCTTAGGGGAGACTGAAGCTTTCTTT
>14|many|.|TRBV5-1|TRBJ2-3
CASSLESPTDTQYF
TGCGCCAGCAGCTTGGAGTCGCCCACAGATACGCAGTATTTT
>11|few|.|TRBV5-4|TRBJ1-1
CASSAGPPAFF
TGTGCCAGCAGCGCCGGGCCACCGGCTTTCTTT
>15|many|.|TRBV9|TRBJ2-3
CASSEGGISTDTQYF
TGTGCCAGCAGTGAGGGGGGGATCTCCACAGATACGCAGTATTTT
>18|many|TRBD2|TRBV4-3|TRBJ2-2
CASSQGGGSGRGTGELFF
TGCGCCAGCAGCCAAGGCGGGGGTAGCGGGAGGGGGACCGGGGAGCTGTTTTTT
>14|many|.|TRBV29-1|TRBJ2-2
CSVDPGVNTGELFF
TGCAGCGTTGATCCAGGGGTAAACACCGGGGAGCTGTTTTTT
>14|many|TRBD2|TRBV29-1|TRBJ2-7
CSVGTSGSRYEQYF
TGCAGCGTTGGGACTAGCGGGAGTCGCTACGAGCAGTACTTC
>13|many|TRBD1|TRBV12-3/TRBV12-4|TRBJ1-1
CASSPGTGAEAFF
TGTGCCAGCAGTCCCGGGACAGGAGCCGAAGCTTTCTTT
>16|many|.|TRBV7-2|TRBJ2-3
CASSLDLQGYTDTQYF
TGTGCCAGCAGCTTAGATCTTCAGGGATACACAGATACGCAGTATTTT
>13|many|TRBD1|TRBV29-1|TRBJ1-2
CSVGGTGDGGYTF
TGCAGCGTTGGGGGGACAGGGGACGGCGGCTACACCTTC
>16|few|TRBD1|TRBV4-2|TRBJ2-7
CASSQTWDSETYEQYF
TGTGCCAGCAGCCAGACTTGGGACAGTGAAACCTACGAGCAGTACTTC
>17|many|.|TRBV5-1|TRBJ2-1
CASSRSPGASSYNEQFF
TGCGCCAGCAGTCGCTCCCCTGGAGCGAGCTCCTACAATGAGCAGTTCTTC
>17|many|.|TRBV5-1|TRBJ2-1
CASSLAGEELLVYEQFF
TGCGCCAGCAGCTTGGCCGGCGAGGAGCTCCTTGTTTATGAGCAGTTCTTC
>16|many|.|TRBV6-1|TRBJ2-7
CASIRSAENRPYEQYF
TGTGCCAGCATTAGAAGCGCGGAAAACCGGCCCTACGAGCAGTACTTC
>14|many|TRBD2|TRBV30|TRBJ2-1
CAWAESGAYNEQFF
TGTGCCTGGGCTGAAAGCGGGGCCTACAATGAGCAGTTCTTC
>15|many|.|TRBV6-5|TRBJ1-4
CASSSSGQPNEKLFF
TGTGCCAGCAGTAGCTCCGGGCAGCCTAATGAAAAACTGTTTTTT
>15|.|.|TRBV20-1|TRBJ2-6
CSAWDTFSGANVLTF
TGCAGTGCATGGGACACTTTCTCTGGGGCCAACGTCCTGACTTTC
>12|.|.|TRBV7-9|TRBJ2-7
CASSSSAYEQYF
TGTGCCAGCAGCTCCTCAGCGTACGAGCAGTACTTC